This section outlines one T cell receptor (beta chain) sequence together with its context. The record originates from a study of OX40 agonist ivuxolimab in advanced cancers. Study as a whole: Dosing consisted of intravenous ivuxolimab at 0.01 to 10 mg/kg every 2 weeks. Age averaged around 58 years (range roughly 20 to 90), and just over 80% were male.

Profiling relied on immunoSEQ multiplex PCR, and the TCRdb table lists in-frame clones only, not all of them. The sample consists of 70,000 to 80,000 clones, around 85% of them appearing once. Collection of blood occurred at baseline, at cycle 4 day 1, and at cycle 7 day 1. Sequenced material: CD4+ or CD8+ T cells sorted from blood, taken in a trial of the OX40 agonist ivuxolimab. This receptor was taken from an adult with an advanced solid tumor such as melanoma, head and neck, liver or kidney cancer.

CDR3 loop: CASSPLSTGASEGEQYF. CDR3 in DNA: TGTGCCAGCTCACCTCTCTCCACCGGGGCTTCTGAGGGGGAGCAGTACTTC. V is TRBV18 and J is TRBJ2-5; maybe TRBD1 (6 bases). V lost 3 bases, J lost 11 bases, and 28 bases lay in between. The germline V gene encodes CDR1 KGHSH and CDR2 LQKENI. This CDR3 has 17 residues.